This T cell receptor beta chain was observed in a study of control samples from healthy donors and cancer patients. CDR1 and CDR2 (germline): WSHSY, SAAADI. V was clipped by 6 bases and J by 1 base; unmatched bases: 6. The CDR3 covers 15 residues. Measured with immunoSEQ multiplex PCR; TCRdb has only the in-frame clones, and not every one. This repertoire shows 150,000 or so clones, around 93% found once; its top ten account for 2.1%. The specimen was blood. This TCR was sampled from a woman in her fifties or sixties in good health. The rearrangement joins TRBV10-2 to TRBJ1-1; 9 positions agree with TRBD1. CDR3 residues: CASRPTGGPNTEAFF. The DNA of the CDR3 is TGCGCCAGCAGGCCTACAGGGGGCCCGAACACTGAAGCTTTCTTT.